Reported below is one T cell receptor (beta chain). Its antigen is not known. The source of the sample is a study of cytomegalovirus exposure and HLA in healthy donors. Study results and limitations: Among TCR beta chains, those listed as cytomegalovirus-associated numbered around 160. While the bulk of TCR sequences proved rare, some public TCRs turned up in many donors.

Germline CDR1 reads MGHRA; CDR2 reads YSYEKL. V was pared by 3 bases and J by 7 bases, with 8 bases of the junction left unmatched. The CDR3 sequence is 15 residues long. The donors were in the approximately 120-subject validation cohort, distinct from the approximately 700-subject first cohort. This table comes from immunoSEQ multiplex PCR, and its TCRdb copy is limited to in-frame clones, with some not included. The sample records over 100,000 clones, approximately 88% being singletons. Sequencing was performed on PBMCs. The rearrangement links TRBV4-1 to TRBJ1-4; 7 bases agree with TRBD1. This receptor was taken from a woman aged 18-30 years in good health and CMV-seropositive. CDR3 sequence: CASSHRKGAGEKLFF. The DNA for the CDR3 is TGCGCCAGCAGCCACCGGAAGGGGGCCGGTGAAAAACTGTTTTTT.